This T cell receptor (beta chain) was captured in a study of T-cell memory formation after mild COVID-19. About the research overall: Most TCR clusters belonged to a single donor. Study-wide points: Clones that contracted from day 15 to 85 had balanced CD4/CD8; later expanders were CD4+ biased.

A note on this clonotype: Its antigen is as yet unknown.

This CDR3 is 15 amino acids long. Trimming stripped 4 bases from V and 1 base from J, with 13 bases between. Germline CDR1 and CDR2: LGHNA and YSLEER. Amplification by 5'RACE using constant-segment primers produced TCR alpha and TCR beta cDNA libraries that carried sample barcodes and UMIs. One entry per CDR3 protein results from TCRdb running MiXCR on the 5' RACE reads. The sample shows about 210,000 distinct CDR3 sequences, around 30% of them seen only once. The V and J genes are TRBV4-3 and TRBJ2-5; D perhaps matches TRBD2 (5 bases). Source material: PBMCs or a T cell subset sorted from them (not recorded which). This receptor was taken from an adult woman who had mild COVID-19 (a few samples of this study predate the infection). Cell type and time point are not known. CDR3 DNA sequence: TGCGCCAGCAGCCGCAGCTCCGGGGTCCAAGAGACCCAGTACTTC. It encodes CASSRSSGVQETQYF.